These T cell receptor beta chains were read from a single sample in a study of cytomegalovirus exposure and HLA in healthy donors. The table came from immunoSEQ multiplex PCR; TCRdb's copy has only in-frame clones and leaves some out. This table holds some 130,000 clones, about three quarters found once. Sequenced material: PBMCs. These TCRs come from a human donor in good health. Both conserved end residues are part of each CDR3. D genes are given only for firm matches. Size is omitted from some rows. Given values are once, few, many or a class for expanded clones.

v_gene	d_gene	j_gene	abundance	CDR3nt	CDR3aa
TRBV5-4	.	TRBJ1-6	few	TGTGCCAGCAGTATGGGCAGGGCTGGGGCCGGTGCACCCCTCCACTTT	CASSMGRAGAGAPLHF
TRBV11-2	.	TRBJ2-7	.	TGTGCCAGCAGCTTTAGGGGAAACTCCTACGAGCAGTACTTC	CASSFRGNSYEQYF
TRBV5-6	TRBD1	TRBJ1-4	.	TGTGCCAGCAGCCCGGGGACAGGTGCAACTAATGAAAAACTGTTTTTT	CASSPGTGATNEKLFF
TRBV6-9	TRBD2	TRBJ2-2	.	TGTGCCAGCAGTTACACGGGGGGGCCGACCACCGGGGAGCTGTTTTTT	CASSYTGGPTTGELFF
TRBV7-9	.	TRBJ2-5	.	TGTGCCAGCAGCTTAGTCTCACAGGGCGAGACCCAGTACTTC	CASSLVSQGETQYF
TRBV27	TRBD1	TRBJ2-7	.	TGTGCCAGCAGTTCGCGACAGGGTCCCTACGAGCAGTACTTC	CASSSRQGPYEQYF
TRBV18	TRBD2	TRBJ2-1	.	TGTGCCAGCTCACCAACTGGGGGACTAGCGGACGATGAGCAGTTCTTC	CASSPTGGLADDEQFF
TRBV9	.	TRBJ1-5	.	TGTGCCAGCAGCGTTGAAGGACAGCTAAATCAGCCCCAGCATTTT	CASSVEGQLNQPQHF
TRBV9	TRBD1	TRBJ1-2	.	TGTGCCAGCAGCCCGGGCGAGGGACAGGGGGCGGGCGAACGCGCCAGCTACACCTTC	CASSPGEGQGAGERASYTF
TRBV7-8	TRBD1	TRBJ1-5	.	TGTGCCAGCAGCTTTGGACAGGGCAATCAGCCCCAGCATTTT	CASSFGQGNQPQHF
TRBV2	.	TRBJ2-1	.	TGTGCCAGCACAGACTCCTACAATGAGCAGTTCTTC	CASTDSYNEQFF
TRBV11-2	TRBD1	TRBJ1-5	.	TGTGCCAGCAGCTCCGGGACAGGGTGGCAGCCCCAGCATTTT	CASSSGTGWQPQHF
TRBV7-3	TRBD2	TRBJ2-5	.	TGTGCCAGCAGCTTAACTGGTAGCGGGGGGCTAAAAGAGACCCAGTACTTC	CASSLTGSGGLKETQYF
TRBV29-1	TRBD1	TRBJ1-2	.	TGCAGCGCGGACAGGGTTAACTATGGCTACACCTTC	CSADRVNYGYTF
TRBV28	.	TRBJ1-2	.	TGTGCCAGCAGTTCCTCCACAGGGCATGGCTACACCTTC	CASSSSTGHGYTF
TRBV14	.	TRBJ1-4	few	TGTGCCAGCAGCCAAACCCAGACTAATGAAAAACTGTTTTTT	CASSQTQTNEKLFF
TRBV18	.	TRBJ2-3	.	TGTGCCAGCTCACCGGGCTTGGCAGATACGCAGTATTTT	CASSPGLADTQYF
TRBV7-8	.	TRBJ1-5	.	TGTGCCAGCAGCCGGAACAGGGTACGGAATCAGCCCCAGCATTTT	CASSRNRVRNQPQHF
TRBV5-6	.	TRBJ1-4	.	TGTGCCAGCAGCTTACAGGGAATCAGCGAAAAACTGTTTTTT	CASSLQGISEKLFF
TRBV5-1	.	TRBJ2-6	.	TGCGCCAGCAGCCTCGCAGACTCTGGGGCCAACGTCCTGACTTTC	CASSLADSGANVLTF
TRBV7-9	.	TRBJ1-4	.	TGTGCCAGCAGCTTAGCGGGGCAGGGAAGTGAAAAACTGTTTTTT	CASSLAGQGSEKLFF
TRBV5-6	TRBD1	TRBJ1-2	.	TGTGCCAGCAGCCGGGACAGGGGGGGTTATGGCTACACCTTC	CASSRDRGGYGYTF
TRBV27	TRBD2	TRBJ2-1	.	TGTGCCAGCAGTTTAACCGGGGGGTGGTTCAATGAGCAGTTCTTC	CASSLTGGWFNEQFF
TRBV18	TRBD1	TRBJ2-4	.	TGTGCCAGCTCACCCCGGACAGGGGGGGCCAAAAACATTCAGTACTTC	CASSPRTGGAKNIQYF
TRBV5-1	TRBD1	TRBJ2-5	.	TGCGCCAGCAGCTTGGAGGGACAGTCTCAAGAGACCCAGTACTTC	CASSLEGQSQETQYF
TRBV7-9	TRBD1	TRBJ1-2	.	TGTGCCAGCAGCTTAGTCCGACAGGGAATATATGGCTACACCTTC	CASSLVRQGIYGYTF